Below, one T cell receptor (beta chain) is given with its context. This table comes from immunoSEQ multiplex PCR, and its TCRdb copy is limited to in-frame clones, with some not included. The sample carries 25,000 to 30,000 clones, 84% recorded once. This sample was included in a study of early stage breast cancer tumors. V was cut by 5 bases and J by 2 bases, with 12 bases left in between. CDR3 length equals 13 residues. CDR1 and CDR2 (germline): GTSNPN, SVGIG (reference sequence). V usage is TRBV30 and J usage is TRBJ1-2, with D possibly TRBD1 on 5 matching bases. This TCR was recovered from a person in their fifties with breast cancer. Sample: blood. The CDR3 protein is CAWAGAANYGYTF. The CDR3 DNA is TGTGCCTGGGCCGGGGCAGCCAACTATGGCTACACCTTC.